This TCR beta chain was sequenced during a study of control samples from healthy donors and cancer patients. V was clipped by 6 bases and J by 0 bases, with 11 bases between them. This CDR3 has 14 amino acids. CDR1 and CDR2 (germline): MDHEN, SYDVKM. Assay used: immunoSEQ multiplex PCR; TCRdb lists only in-frame clones, some missing. This repertoire shows 150,000 to 200,000 clones, around 88% found once; its top ten account for over 1.5%. This clonotype was obtained from a man between 18 and 35 years old in good health. The chain recombines TRBV28 with TRBJ1-2, with unresolved D. Source material: blood. The CDR3 loop reads CASRLNGPNYGYTF. The DNA for the CDR3 is TGTGCCAGCAGGCTTAACGGGCCTAACTATGGCTACACCTTC.